Each of the 19 T cell receptor beta chains below was sequenced from the same sample in a study of response to subunit inactivated influenza vaccine. TCRdb passed the RT-PCR reads through MiXCR, listing each CDR3 protein once. The sample records approximately 700,000 distinct CDR3 sequences, more than 11% being singletons. The sequenced sample was PBMCs from blood, obtained 14 to 15 days before vaccination. These receptors were taken from a middle-aged man who received an inactivated influenza vaccine.

This clonotype has more than one count but fewer than ten. The chain employs TRBV25-1 and TRBJ1-6, with TRBD1 identical over 7 bases. CDR3 size: 15 residues. The germline V gene has CDR1 MGHDK and CDR2 SYGVNS. Trimming cost V 8 bases and J 6 bases; bases outside gene matches: 10. This chain's CDR3 is CASSYGGGLNSPLHF. The CDR3 DNA reads as TGTGCCAGCTCGTATGGAGGGGGCCTTAATTCACCCCTCCACTTT.

This clonotype has a count of ten or more. This chain links TRBV5-1 with TRBJ2-1; D uncertain. The CDR3 is 14 residues long. With 0 bases removed from V and 4 bases from J, the gap between germline ends came to 8 bases. Germline V gene lookup returns CDR1 SGHRS and CDR2 YFSETQ. The CDR3 region has the DNA TGCGCCAGCAGCTTGGGTACAGATTACAATGAGCAGTTCTTC. This codes for CASSLGTDYNEQFF. Supplemented by reference TRBV5-1 and TRBJ2-1, the full variable domain reads KAGVTQTPRYLIKTRGQQVTLSCSPISGHRSVSWYQQTPGQGLQFLFEYFSETQRNKGNFPGRFSGRQFSNSRSEMNVSTLELGDSALYLCASSLGTDYNEQFFGPGTRLTVL.

The J gene is TRBJ2-2, the V gene TRBV6-1; D is perhaps TRBD1 (6 bases). Germline CDR1 and CDR2: MNHNS and SASEGT. Trimming removed 6 bases at V and 4 bases at J, with 18 bases between. This CDR3 has 16 residues. CDR3 residues: CASRPPLGHSTGELFF. The CDR3 nucleotides are TGTGCCAGCAGACCTCCGTTGGGACATTCCACCGGGGAGCTGTTTTTT.

This clonotype has a handful of counts. A much larger clonotype is one base distant, so this may be a read error. The V and J genes are TRBV11-2 and TRBJ2-7; 12 bases match TRBD2. Germline V gene sequence: CDR1 SGHAT, CDR2 FQNNGV. The CDR3 runs to 15 residues. Here the CDR3 DNA reads TGTGTCAGCAGCTTAGGACTAGCGGGGACTTACGAGCAGTACTTC. The encoded protein is CVSSLGLAGTYEQYF. The whole variable domain, remainder taken from reference TRBV11-2 and TRBJ2-7, is EAGVAQSPRYKIIEKRQSVAFWCNPISGHATLYWYQQILGQGPKLLIQFQNNGVVDDSQLPKDRFSAERLKGVDSTLKIQPAKLEDSAVYLCVSSLGLAGTYEQYFGPGTRLTVT.

The chain is built from TRBV29-1 and TRBJ1-1; tentative D call: TRBD1 (5 bases). This CDR3 is built from 14 residues. The V gene's germline CDR1 is SQVTM and CDR2 ANQGSEA. Trimming took 6 bases from V and 0 from J, leaving 14 bases between them. In nucleotides, the CDR3 is TGCAGCGTAGATGACAGCACCCTGAACACTGAAGCTTTCTTT. As protein: CSVDDSTLNTEAFF.

This clonotype showed up many times. The V gene is TRBV12-3 or TRBV12-4, the J gene TRBJ1-5, with D maybe TRBD1 (5 bases). The CDR3 extends over 14 amino acids. V was cut by 2 bases and J by 7 bases, with 12 bases left in between. CDR3 protein: CASSLTRVDQPQHF. CDR3 sequence (DNA): TGTGCCAGCAGTTTAACCAGGGTCGACCAGCCCCAGCATTTT.

This clonotype has just a few counts. This chain connects TRBV11-2 to TRBJ2-2; D tentatively fits TRBD1 or TRBD2 (6 bases each). The germline CDR1 and CDR2 sequences are SGHAT and FQNNGV. Trimming shortened V by 2 bases and J by 3 bases, and 13 bases separated the two germline ends. This CDR3 is built from 16 residues. CDR3 sequence: CASSLIRGPYTGELFF. The CDR3 nucleotides read TGTGCCAGCAGCTTAATTCGGGGGCCCTACACCGGGGAGCTGTTTTTT.

The V gene is TRBV18, the J gene TRBJ2-5; TRBD2 might be the D (6 bases). This CDR3 has 18 residues. V shed 3 bases and J shed 0 bases, with 20 bases lying between them. CDR1 KGHSH and CDR2 LQKENI come from the germline V gene. The CDR3 reads CASSPSSPSGRYQETQYF. The CDR3 DNA sequence: TGTGCCAGCTCACCGAGCAGCCCGAGCGGGCGCTACCAAGAGACCCAGTACTTC.

In its sample, this clonotype was seen a few times. The gene calls are TRBV19 and TRBJ1-2; no reliable D call. V shed 3 bases and J shed 9 bases, with 14 bases lying between them. Germline loops: CDR1 LNHDA, CDR2 SQIVND (reference sequence). This CDR3 is built from 13 residues. CDR3 in DNA: TGTGCCAGTAGTATCCCCGGGCGGACCAGCTACACCTTC. It specifies CASSIPGRTSYTF.

This clonotype was observed many times. The chain has TRBV29-1 and TRBJ2-1, with 9 bases matching TRBD2. Germline V gene sequence: CDR1 SQVTM, CDR2 ANQGSEA. V was pared by 3 bases and J by 6 bases, with 12 bases of the junction left unmatched. The CDR3 is 16 amino acids. The CDR3 protein is CSVDLAGGPYANEQFF. The CDR3 DNA sequence: TGCAGCGTTGATTTGGCGGGAGGGCCTTACGCCAATGAGCAGTTCTTC.

The rearrangement uses TRBV20-1 and TRBJ1-1; tentative D call: TRBD1 (6 bases). Germline CDR1 and CDR2: DFQATT and SNEGSKA (reference sequence). The CDR3 extends over 17 amino acids. Trimming removed 5 bases from V and 3 bases from J, with 25 bases in between. CDR3 in amino acids: CSARGGSGVAADTEAFF. CDR3 in DNA: TGCAGTGCTCGAGGGGGGTCAGGAGTAGCAGCAGACACTGAAGCTTTCTTT.

The table lists this clonotype with many counts. V gene TRBV12-3 or TRBV12-4 combines with J gene TRBJ2-3; the D is unclear. The CDR3 loop spans 11 amino acids. Trimming cost V 3 bases and J 2 bases, with 0 bases left between them. CDR3 in DNA: TGTGCCAGCAGTTTCACAGATACGCAGTATTTT. Its protein product is CASSFTDTQYF.

The V call is TRBV4-3, the J call TRBJ2-2; D possibly corresponds to TRBD2 (6 bases). The CDR3 runs to 17 residues. Trimming stripped 3 bases from V and 6 bases from J, with 20 bases between. Germline CDR1 is LGHNA and CDR2 is YSLEER. For the CDR3, the DNA is TGCGCCAGCAGCCAGCAGGACTACGGTTATGGTGCCGGGGAGCTGTTTTTT. Translation gives CASSQQDYGYGAGELFF.

This clonotype was detected ten times or more. The V and J genes are TRBV30 and TRBJ2-4; D is ambiguous. V gave up 7 bases and J gave up 0 bases, with 13 bases separating them. Germline V lookup: CDR1 GTSNPN, CDR2 SVGIG (reference sequence). This CDR3 has 14 residues. The CDR3: CASSLGPAKNIQYF. CDR3 bases: TGTGCCTCGTCCCTCGGTCCAGCCAAAAACATTCAGTACTTC.

There are a few counts of this clonotype. The chain is built from TRBV4-2 and TRBJ2-2, with 8 bases fitting TRBD1. The CDR3 loop spans 17 amino acids. V trimming: 0 bases; J trimming: 8 bases; junction bases outside the gene matches: 11. Germline lookup yields CDR1 LGHNA and CDR2 YNFKEQ. The CDR3 DNA is TGTGCCAGCAGCCAAGAGGTCCGGCAGGGGGCAGTTGGGGAGCTGTTTTTT. Translating it yields CASSQEVRQGAVGELFF.

The V and J genes are TRBV6-1 and TRBJ2-1; TRBD2 agrees at 10 bases. This CDR3 comprises 13 residues. V was pared by 7 bases and J by 7 bases, with 4 bases of the junction left unmatched. From germline, CDR1 is MNHNS and CDR2 SASEGT. CDR3 in DNA: TGTGCCAGCAAGCGGGGGGGCCTGAATGAGCAGTTCTTC. Amino acid sequence: CASKRGGLNEQFF.

This sequence joins TRBV4-1 and TRBJ2-7; 8 positions agree with TRBD2. This CDR3 comprises 16 residues. The germline V gene encodes CDR1 MGHRA and CDR2 YSYEKL. The V and J ends lost 2 bases and 7 bases, in that order; junction bases with no gene match: 13. The CDR3 bases are TGCGCCAGCAGCCAACGAATGCGGGGGGCCAGAATGGAGCAGTACTTC. As protein: CASSQRMRGARMEQYF.

The genes are TRBV27 and TRBJ2-3, with D hard to call. Trimming took 4 bases from V and 2 from J, leaving 10 bases between them. Germline V gene data show CDR1 as MNHEY and CDR2 as SMNVEV (reference sequence). This CDR3 has 14 residues. The CDR3 reads CASSWARLTDTQYF. Written as DNA, the CDR3 is TGTGCCAGCAGTTGGGCCCGCCTCACAGATACGCAGTATTTT.

This clonotype was detected a few times. The rearrangement uses TRBV29-1 and TRBJ1-1; a weak D match, TRBD1 (6 bases). CDR1 is SQVTM, CDR2 ANQGSEA, per germline. V shed 2 bases and J shed 1 base, with 8 bases lying between them. The CDR3 totals 13 residues. DNA for the CDR3: TGCAGCGTTGAAAAGGGGGGGAACACTGAAGCTTTCTTT. It specifies CSVEKGGNTEAFF. The full variable domain, with the rest looked up from reference TRBV29-1 and TRBJ1-1, is SAVISQKPSRDICQRGTSLTIQCQVDSQVTMMFWYRQQPGQSLTLIATANQGSEATYESGFVIDKFPISRPNLTFSTLTVSNMSPEDSSIYLCSVEKGGNTEAFFGQGTRLTVV.